The 10 T cell receptor beta chains listed next were all sequenced from one sample in a study of T cell repertoires in cytomegalovirus infection. These receptors have no identified antigens. MiXCR, applied by TCRdb to the reads, yields one record per CDR3 protein. In the table there are approximately 1,000,000 distinct CDR3 sequences, about a third of which are singletons. The sequencing used cultured CD8+ T cells from PBMCs, collected from culture after CMV antigen stimulation. These receptors all stem from a human donor in good health (CMV status not recorded). Some clones in this sample may be carry-over from other donors' samples.

A single count supports this clonotype. The rearrangement uses TRBV29-1 and TRBJ1-1, with a possible D match to TRBD1 (6 bases). CDR3 length: 13 residues. In germline, CDR1 is SQVTM, CDR2 ANQGSEA. Trimming cost V 2 bases and J 3 bases, with 10 bases left between them. This chain's CDR3 is CSVEPGEDTEAFF. DNA of the CDR3: TGCAGCGTTGAACCAGGGGAAGACACTGAAGCTTTCTTT.

A single count supports this clonotype. This may stem from a read error, because a much larger clone lies one nucleotide away. The J gene is TRBJ2-7, the V gene TRBV27; 8 bases are shared with TRBD1. In germline, CDR1 is MNHEY, CDR2 SMNVEV (reference sequence). The CDR3 extends over 13 amino acids. CDR3 sequence: CASGFGTGYERYF. The DNA of the CDR3 is TGTGCCAGCGGATTTGGGACAGGCTACGAGCGGTACTTC.

V and J are TRBV6-2 or TRBV6-3 and TRBJ2-1; 8 nucleotides match TRBD2. V lost 2 bases and J lost 4; bases outside the gene matches: 13. The CDR3 totals 18 residues. CDR1 is MNHEY and CDR2 is SVGEGT in the germline V gene. The CDR3, as DNA: TGTGCCAGCAGTTACCGAGATGGTTTGCGGGGGGTTTACAATGAGCAGTTCTTC. It codes for CASSYRDGLRGVYNEQFF.

The chain employs TRBV27 and TRBJ2-2; D unclear. Trimming took off 3 bases at V and 6 bases at J, with 14 bases between the two ends. CDR3 length: 15 residues. The V gene's germline CDR1 is MNHEY and CDR2 SMNVEV (reference sequence). The CDR3 region is CASSLRKRGAGELFF. The CDR3 coding sequence is TGTGCCAGCAGTTTGAGAAAACGTGGGGCCGGGGAGCTGTTTTTT.

This clonotype showed up just a few times. This chain joins TRBV7-9 and TRBJ1-5; D remains unclear. Trimming stripped 4 bases from V and 1 base from J, with 11 bases between. From germline, CDR1 is SEHNR and CDR2 FQNEAQ (reference sequence). CDR3 size: 15 residues. CDR3 protein: CASSSGVLSNQPQHF. CDR3 coding DNA: TGTGCCAGCAGCTCCGGGGTGTTGAGCAATCAGCCCCAGCATTTT.

Only a few counts were recorded for this clonotype. This chain uses TRBV20-1 with TRBJ1-5; perhaps TRBD1 as D (5 bases). V lost 6 bases, J lost 0 bases, and 15 bases lay in between. The length of the CDR3 is 15 residues. Germline V gene lookup returns CDR1 DFQATT and CDR2 SNEGSKA (reference sequence). CDR3 DNA: TGCAGTGCGACTATGGGGCCTTATAGCAATCAGCCCCAGCATTTT. Protein sequence: CSATMGPYSNQPQHF.

This rearrangement joins TRBV4-1 to TRBJ2-3; D may correspond to TRBD1 or TRBD2 (5 bases each). Trimming took 1 base from V and 3 from J, leaving 14 bases between them. In germline, CDR1 is MGHRA, CDR2 YSYEKL. The CDR3 length is 16 residues. CDR3 coding DNA: TGCGCCAGCAGCCAAGGGGGGAATGCGGCGACAGATACGCAGTATTTT. It yields the protein CASSQGGNAATDTQYF.

J is TRBJ2-3 and V is TRBV10-2; D is undetermined. Germline V CDR1 and CDR2: WSHSY, SAAADI. V was pared by 7 bases and J by 2 bases, with 13 bases between. This CDR3 has 14 amino acids. CDR3 loop: CASTHPGDTDTQYF. CDR3 DNA sequence: TGCGCCAGCACTCACCCCGGTGACACAGATACGCAGTATTTT.

This clonotype came up a few times. This chain links TRBV19 with TRBJ2-3; no firm D call. The length of the CDR3 is 15 residues. CDR1 LNHDA and CDR2 SQIVND come from the germline V gene (reference sequence). The ends were cut back, 1 base at V and 0 bases at J, with 8 bases in the middle. CDR3 coding DNA: TGTGCCAGTAGTATAGGTTGGGGTAGCACAGATACGCAGTATTTT. Translated, it gives CASSIGWGSTDTQYF.

This chain joins TRBV6-2 or TRBV6-3 and TRBJ2-1; a possible D gene is TRBD1 (5 bases). Trimming stripped 7 bases from V and 9 bases from J, with 13 bases between. Germline V gene sequence: CDR1 MNHEY, CDR2 SVGEGT. The CDR3 has 12 amino acids. The CDR3 sequence: CASTDRGSEQFF. As DNA, the CDR3 is TGTGCCAGCACCGACAGAGGTTCTGAGCAGTTCTTC.